This T cell receptor (beta chain) is drawn from a study of shared clonotypes between healthy human individuals. Whole-study context: Contributing individuals were two females and a few males aged 18 to 49.

Using immunoSEQ multiplex PCR, the repertoire was profiled, and TCRdb retains in-frame clones only, with some absent. The sample lists around 1.9 million clones, just under 95% occurring once. Germline loops: CDR1 SGDLS, CDR2 YYNGEE. Trimming removed 0 bases from V and 3 bases from J; junction bases left unmatched: 11. The CDR3 spans 17 residues. Naive CD8 cells were CD45RO-negative, positively selected for CCR7, excluding terminally differentiated effector memory CD45RA+ cells. The chain has TRBV9 and TRBJ1-2, with 7 bases that match TRBD1. Source material: naive CD8+ T cells from PBMCs. This receptor was obtained from a man between 18 and 29 years old in good health. Some clones in this sample may be carry-over from other donors' samples. As DNA, the CDR3 is TGTGCCAGCAGCGTAGCTAACGGGTGGACAGGAGACTATGGCTACACCTTC. Translating it yields CASSVANGWTGDYGYTF.